This T cell receptor beta chain derives from a study of radiation and T cells in renal cell carcinoma. Assay: immunoSEQ multiplex PCR; the TCRdb copy retains only in-frame clones and omits some. This repertoire shows some 80,000 clones, over 80% found once; its top ten account for more than 2%. A remark on this clone: Its target is not known.

Broader study findings: Top tumor clonotypes rose in blood 2 weeks post-radiation, then contracted. No pretreatment tumor biopsies were available for baseline clonotypes.

Time point reported: blood 4 weeks post-SBRT, at nephrectomy. Treatment: 15 Gy SBRT to primary tumor, nephrectomy 4 weeks later. Nephrectomy followed 15 Gy stereotactic body radiation by 4 weeks. Clear cell pathology was present in this patient's renal cell carcinoma. CDR3 size: 15 residues. CDR1 is GTSNPN and CDR2 is SVGIG in the germline V gene (reference sequence). V was shortened by 3 bases and J by 0 bases, with 13 bases between the two germline ends. This material consisted of blood, taken from a patient whose treatment included radiotherapy and nephrectomy. V and J are TRBV30 and TRBJ2-3; D call uncertain. The clonotype originates from a woman in her sixties or seventies with renal cell carcinoma. The CDR3 reads CAWSSRLTSTDTQYF. In DNA form, the CDR3 reads TGTGCCTGGAGCTCTCGCCTTACTAGCACAGATACGCAGTATTTT.